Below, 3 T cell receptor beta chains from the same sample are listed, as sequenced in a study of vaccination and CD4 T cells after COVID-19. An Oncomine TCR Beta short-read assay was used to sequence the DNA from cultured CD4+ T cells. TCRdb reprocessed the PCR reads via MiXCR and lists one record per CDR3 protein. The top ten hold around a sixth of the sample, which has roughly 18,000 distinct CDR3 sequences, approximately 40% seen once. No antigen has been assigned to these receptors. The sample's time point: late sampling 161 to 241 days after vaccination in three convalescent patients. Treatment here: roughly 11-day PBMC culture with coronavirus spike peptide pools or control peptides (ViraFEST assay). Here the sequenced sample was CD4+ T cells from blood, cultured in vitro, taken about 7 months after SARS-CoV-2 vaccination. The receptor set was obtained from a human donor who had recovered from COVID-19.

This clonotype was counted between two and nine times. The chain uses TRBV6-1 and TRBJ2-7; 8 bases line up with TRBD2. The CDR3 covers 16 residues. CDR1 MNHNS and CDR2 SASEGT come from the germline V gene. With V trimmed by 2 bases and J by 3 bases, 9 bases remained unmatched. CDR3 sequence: CASSEWIWGLGYEQYF. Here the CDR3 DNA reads TGTGCCAGCAGTGAATGGATATGGGGACTAGGCTACGAGCAGTACTTC.

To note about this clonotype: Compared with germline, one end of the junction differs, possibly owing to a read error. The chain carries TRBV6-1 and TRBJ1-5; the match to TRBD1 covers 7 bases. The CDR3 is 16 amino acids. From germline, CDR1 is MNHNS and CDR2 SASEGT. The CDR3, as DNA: TGTGCCAGCAGCCGCCGGACAGGCTATAGCAATCGGCCCCAGCATTTT. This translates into CASSRRTGYSNRPQHF.

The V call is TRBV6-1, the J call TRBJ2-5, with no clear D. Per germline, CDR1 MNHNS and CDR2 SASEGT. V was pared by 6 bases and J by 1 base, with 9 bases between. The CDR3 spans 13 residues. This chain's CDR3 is CASSIEFQETQYF. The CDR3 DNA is TGTGCCAGCAGCATCGAGTTCCAAGAGACCCAGTACTTC.